This T cell receptor (beta chain) is from a study of blood T cell repertoires in COVID-19. This CDR3 region has 13 residues. Trimming removed 6 bases from V and 3 bases from J, with 11 bases in between. Germline values: CDR1 LGHNT, CDR2 FRNRAP. Per the original data handling: How many nucleated cells were present was estimated from reference gene primer amplification. Measured with immunoSEQ multiplex PCR; TCRdb has only the in-frame clones, and not every one. The D gene and trimming were derived from the DNA, and the V and J assignments and clone size from that table. The repertoire includes around 70,000 clones, 90% of them detected once, and approximately 1.5% sits in the top ten.

This sequence was found in a man aged 50 or older with acute or convalescent COVID-19. The sample taken for sequencing was peripheral blood. The chain couples TRBV12-5 to TRBJ1-1; TRBD1 might be the D (5 bases). CDR3 sequence reads: CASGPDTDTEAFF. The DNA for the CDR3 is TGTGCTAGTGGGCCGGACACAGACACTGAAGCTTTCTTT. Full variable domain (missing parts from reference TRBV12-5 and TRBJ1-1): DARVTQTPRHKVTEMGQEVTMRCQPILGHNTVFWYRQTMMQGLELLAYFRNRAPLDDSGMPKDRFSAEMPDATLATLKIQPSEPRDSAVYFCASGPDTDTEAFFGQGTRLTVV.